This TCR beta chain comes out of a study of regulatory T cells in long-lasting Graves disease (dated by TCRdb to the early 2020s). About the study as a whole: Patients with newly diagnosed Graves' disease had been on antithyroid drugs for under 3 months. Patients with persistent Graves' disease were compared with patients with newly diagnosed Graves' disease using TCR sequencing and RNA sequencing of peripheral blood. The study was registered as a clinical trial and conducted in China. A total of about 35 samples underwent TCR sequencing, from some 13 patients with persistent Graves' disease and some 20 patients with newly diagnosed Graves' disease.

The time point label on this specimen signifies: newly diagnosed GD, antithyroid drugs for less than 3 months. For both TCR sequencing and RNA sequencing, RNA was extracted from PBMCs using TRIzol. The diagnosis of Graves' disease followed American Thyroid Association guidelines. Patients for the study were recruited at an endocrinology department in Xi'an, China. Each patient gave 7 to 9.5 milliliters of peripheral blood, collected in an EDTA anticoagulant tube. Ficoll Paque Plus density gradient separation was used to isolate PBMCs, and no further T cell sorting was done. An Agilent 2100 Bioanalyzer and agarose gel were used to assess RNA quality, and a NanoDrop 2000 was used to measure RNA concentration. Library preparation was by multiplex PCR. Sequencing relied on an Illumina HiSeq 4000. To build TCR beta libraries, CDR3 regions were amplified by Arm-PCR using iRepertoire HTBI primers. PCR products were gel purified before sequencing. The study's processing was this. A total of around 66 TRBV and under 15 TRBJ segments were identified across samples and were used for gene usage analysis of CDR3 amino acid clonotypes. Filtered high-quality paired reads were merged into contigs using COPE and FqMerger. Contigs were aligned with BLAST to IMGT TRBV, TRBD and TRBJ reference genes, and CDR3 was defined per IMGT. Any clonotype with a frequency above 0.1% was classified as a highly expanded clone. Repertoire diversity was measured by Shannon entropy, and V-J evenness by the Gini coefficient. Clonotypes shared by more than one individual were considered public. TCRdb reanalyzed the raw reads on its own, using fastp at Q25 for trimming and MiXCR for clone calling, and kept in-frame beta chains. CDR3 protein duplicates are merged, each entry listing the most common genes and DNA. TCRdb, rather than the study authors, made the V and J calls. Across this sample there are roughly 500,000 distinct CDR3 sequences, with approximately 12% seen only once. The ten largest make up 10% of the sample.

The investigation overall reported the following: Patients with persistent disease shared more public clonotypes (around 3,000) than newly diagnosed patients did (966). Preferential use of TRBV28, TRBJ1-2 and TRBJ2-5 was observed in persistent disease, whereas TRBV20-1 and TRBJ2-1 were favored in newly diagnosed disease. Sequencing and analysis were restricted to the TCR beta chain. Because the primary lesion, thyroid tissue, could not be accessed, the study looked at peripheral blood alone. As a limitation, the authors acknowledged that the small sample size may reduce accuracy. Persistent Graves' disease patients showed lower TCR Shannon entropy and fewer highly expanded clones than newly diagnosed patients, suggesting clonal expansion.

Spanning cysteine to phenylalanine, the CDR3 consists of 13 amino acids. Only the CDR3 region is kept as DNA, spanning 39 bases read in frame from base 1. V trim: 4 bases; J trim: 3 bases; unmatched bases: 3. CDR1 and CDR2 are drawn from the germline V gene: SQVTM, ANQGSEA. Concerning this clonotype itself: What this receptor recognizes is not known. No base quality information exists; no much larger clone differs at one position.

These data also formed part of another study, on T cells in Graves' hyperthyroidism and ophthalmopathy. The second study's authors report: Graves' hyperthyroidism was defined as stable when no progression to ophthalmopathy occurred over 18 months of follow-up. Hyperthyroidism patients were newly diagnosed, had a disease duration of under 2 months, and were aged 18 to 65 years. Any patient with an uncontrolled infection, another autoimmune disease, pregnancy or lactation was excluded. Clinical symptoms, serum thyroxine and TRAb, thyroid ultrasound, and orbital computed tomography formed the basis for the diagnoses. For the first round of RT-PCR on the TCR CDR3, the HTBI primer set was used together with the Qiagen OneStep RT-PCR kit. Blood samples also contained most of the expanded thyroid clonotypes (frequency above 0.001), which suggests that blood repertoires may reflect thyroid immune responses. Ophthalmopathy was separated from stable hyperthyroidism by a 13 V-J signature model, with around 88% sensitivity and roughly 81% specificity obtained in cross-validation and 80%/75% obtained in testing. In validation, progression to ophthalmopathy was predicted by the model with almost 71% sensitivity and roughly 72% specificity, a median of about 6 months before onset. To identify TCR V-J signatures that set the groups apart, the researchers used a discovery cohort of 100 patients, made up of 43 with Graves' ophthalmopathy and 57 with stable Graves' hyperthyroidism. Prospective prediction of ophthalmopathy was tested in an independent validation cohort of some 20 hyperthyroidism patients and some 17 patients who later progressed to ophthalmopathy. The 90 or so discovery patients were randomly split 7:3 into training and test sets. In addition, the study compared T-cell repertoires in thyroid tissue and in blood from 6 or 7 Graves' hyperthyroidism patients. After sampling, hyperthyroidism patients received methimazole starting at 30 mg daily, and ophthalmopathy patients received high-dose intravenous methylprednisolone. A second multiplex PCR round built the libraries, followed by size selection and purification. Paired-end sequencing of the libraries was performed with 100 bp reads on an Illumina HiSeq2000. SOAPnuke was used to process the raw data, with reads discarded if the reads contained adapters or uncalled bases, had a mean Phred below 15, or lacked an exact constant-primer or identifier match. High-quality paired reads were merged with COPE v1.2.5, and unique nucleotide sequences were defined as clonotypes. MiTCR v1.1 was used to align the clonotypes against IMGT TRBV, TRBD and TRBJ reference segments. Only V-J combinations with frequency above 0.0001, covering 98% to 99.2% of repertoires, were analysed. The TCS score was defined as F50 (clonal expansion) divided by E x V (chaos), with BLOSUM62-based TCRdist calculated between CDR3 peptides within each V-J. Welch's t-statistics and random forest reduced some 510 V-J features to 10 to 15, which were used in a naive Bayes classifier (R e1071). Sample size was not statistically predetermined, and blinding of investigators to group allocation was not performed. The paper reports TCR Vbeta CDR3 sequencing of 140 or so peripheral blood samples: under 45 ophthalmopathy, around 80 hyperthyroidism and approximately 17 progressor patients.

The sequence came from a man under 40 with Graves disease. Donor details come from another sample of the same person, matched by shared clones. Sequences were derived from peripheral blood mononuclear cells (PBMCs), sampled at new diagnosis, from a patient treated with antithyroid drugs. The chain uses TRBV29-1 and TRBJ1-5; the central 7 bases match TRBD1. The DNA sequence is TGCAGCGTTGCACAGGGGAACAATCAGCCCCAGCATTTT. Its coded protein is CSVAQGNNQPQHF.